One and the same sample provided the 32 T cell receptor beta chains below, sequenced in a study of cytomegalovirus exposure and HLA in healthy donors. The study ran its PCR with 60 Vbeta and 13 Jbeta primers. Sequenced by immunoSEQ multiplex PCR; TCRdb stores in-frame clones only, minus some. The sample shows roughly 100,000 clones, 75% of them seen only once. Sequencing was done on a sample of PBMCs. All receptors derive from a male donor in good health and CMV-seropositive.

Details on this clone: The junction departs from germline at one end; a sequencing error may be responsible. The rearrangement joins TRBV4-3 to TRBJ2-5; 7 bases match TRBD1. The germline gives CDR1 LGHNA, CDR2 YSLEER. The CDR3 is made up of 14 amino acids. The CDR3 nucleotides read TGCGCCAGCAGCCCAGGGGGATATCAAGGGACCCAGTACTTC. Translated, it gives CASSPGGYQGTQYF.

The genes are TRBV14 and TRBJ2-7; 8 positions match TRBD1. The germline V gene has CDR1 SGHDN and CDR2 FVKESK. The CDR3 has 15 amino acids. V lost 2 bases to trimming and J lost 2 bases; unmatched junction nucleotides: 5. The CDR3 DNA follows: TGTGCCAGCAGCCAATATACAGGGGGACCCTACGAGCAGTACTTC. As protein: CASSQYTGGPYEQYF. The whole variable domain, filled in from reference TRBV14 and TRBJ2-7, reads EAGVTQFPSHSVIEKGQTVTLRCDPISGHDNLYWYRRVMGKEIKFLLHFVKESKQDESGMPNNRFLAERTGGTYSTLKVQPAELEDSGVYFCASSQYTGGPYEQYFGPGTRLTVT.

The chain combines TRBV5-6 with TRBJ2-2, with 7 positions matching TRBD1. Germline loops: CDR1 SGHDT, CDR2 YYEEEE. CDR3 length equals 14 residues. Unmatched junction bases numbered 4, after V lost 2 bases and J lost 6 bases. The CDR3 sequence: CASSFDRASGELFF. The CDR3 DNA follows: TGTGCCAGCAGCTTTGACAGGGCGTCCGGGGAGCTGTTTTTT.

The chain recombines TRBV7-2 with TRBJ2-3, with D possibly TRBD2 on 6 matching bases. V dropped 6 bases and J dropped 1 base, with 11 bases sitting between them. The germline gives CDR1 SGHTA, CDR2 FQGNSA. The CDR3 has 14 residues. DNA of the CDR3: TGTGCCAGCAGTCATCCTAGCGGCACAGATACGCAGTATTTT. This codes for CASSHPSGTDTQYF.

The V gene is TRBV4-2, the J gene TRBJ2-7, with a possible D match to TRBD2 (6 bases). This CDR3 region has 13 residues. Trimming pared 4 bases from V and 5 bases from J, leaving 12 bases between. CDR1 and CDR2 from the germline V gene are LGHNA and YNFKEQ. The CDR3 loop reads CASSLGGVNEQYF. The DNA for the CDR3 is TGTGCCAGCAGCCTCGGAGGGGTCAACGAGCAGTACTTC.

The chain recombines TRBV29-1 with TRBJ1-2, with D uncertain. This CDR3 is 10 amino acids long. CDR1 is SQVTM and CDR2 is ANQGSEA in the germline V gene. V lost 5 bases and J lost 3, with 4 bases in between. DNA for the CDR3: TGCAGCGTTCGCGACTATGGCTACACCTTC. It yields the protein CSVRDYGYTF.

This clone appeared a single time. The rearrangement links TRBV5-1 to TRBJ2-2; 8 nucleotides line up with TRBD2. Unmatched junction bases numbered 5, after V lost 1 base and J lost 0 bases. The CDR3 runs to 17 residues. Germline V gene sequence: CDR1 SGHRS, CDR2 YFSETQ. The CDR3 nucleotides read TGCGCCAGCAGCTTGTCCAGCGGGGGCACGAACACCGGGGAGCTGTTTTTT. Its translation is CASSLSSGGTNTGELFF.

The chain joins TRBV28 to TRBJ2-7; weak D call: TRBD1 (5 bases). The germline V gene has CDR1 MDHEN and CDR2 SYDVKM. The CDR3 is 15 residues long. V was pared by 5 bases and J by 1 base, with 15 bases between. The CDR3 is CASSPDRKGSYEQYF. For the CDR3, the DNA is TGTGCCAGCAGTCCCGACAGAAAAGGGTCCTACGAGCAGTACTTC.

A single count supports this clone. The rearrangement uses TRBV27 and TRBJ1-5, with D maybe TRBD1 (5 bases). Trimming took 3 bases from V and 6 from J, leaving 12 bases between them. CDR3 length: 14 amino acids. Germline CDR1 reads MNHEY; CDR2 reads SMNVEV (reference sequence). DNA of the CDR3: TGTGCCAGCAGTTTGGGGCAGGGTCTTCAGCCCCAGCATTTT. Its translation: CASSLGQGLQPQHF.

This chain joins TRBV7-6 and TRBJ2-2; D is possibly TRBD2 (5 bases). CDR3 length equals 13 residues. CDR1 and CDR2 from the germline V gene are SGHVS and FNYEAQ. Trimming shortened V by 5 bases and J by 4 bases, and 8 bases separated the two germline ends. CDR3 protein: CASSPRGTGELFF. As DNA, the CDR3 is TGTGCCAGCAGCCCTCGGGGCACCGGGGAGCTGTTTTTT.

This clone showed up just a few times. At one end, the junction sequence differs from germline, possibly due to a read error. The gene calls are TRBV7-2 and TRBJ1-5, with a possible D match to TRBD1 (5 bases). In germline, CDR1 is SGHTA, CDR2 FQGNSA. This CDR3 has 14 residues. The CDR3 sequence: CASSFTGSNQPQNF. DNA for the CDR3: TGTGCCAGCAGCTTTACAGGAAGCAATCAGCCCCAGAATTTT.

The chain combines TRBV11-2 with TRBJ2-1; TRBD2 matches 13 bases. V shed 5 bases, J shed 3 bases, and the junction held 1 base outside the gene matches. CDR1 and CDR2 from the germline V gene are SGHAT and FQNNGV. The CDR3 sequence is 15 residues long. CDR3 sequence: CASSRTSGSYNEQFF. DNA of the CDR3: TGTGCCAGCAGCCGGACTAGCGGGAGCTACAATGAGCAGTTCTTC.

This clone has only a few counts. The chain combines TRBV11-3 with TRBJ2-1, with 12 bases lining up with TRBD1. The CDR3 contains 16 residues. Germline V CDR1 and CDR2: SGHNT, YENEEA. V gave up 0 bases and J gave up 8 bases; unmatched junction bases: 5. CDR3 sequence reads: CASSLDTGTGGDEQFF. CDR3 nucleotide sequence: TGTGCCAGCAGCTTAGACACCGGGACAGGGGGCGATGAGCAGTTCTTC.

This chain joins TRBV6-1 and TRBJ2-5, with D perhaps TRBD1 (5 bases). Germline V gene sequence: CDR1 MNHNS, CDR2 SASEGT. The CDR3 extends over 14 amino acids. Trimming took 5 bases from V and 5 from J, leaving 15 bases between them. CDR3 sequence (DNA): TGTGCCAGCAGTTATCGGTCCACAGGCGAGACCCAGTACTTC. Translating it yields CASSYRSTGETQYF.

CDR3 nucleotides: TGTGCCAGCAGTGAGTATAGCGGCACAGATACGCAGTATTTT. Translated, it gives CASSEYSGTDTQYF. The chain employs TRBV2 and TRBJ2-3, with TRBD2 as a possible D gene (5 bases). CDR1 is SNHLY and CDR2 is FYNNEI in the germline V gene. CDR3 length: 14 amino acids. Trimming left V 3 bases short and J 1 base short, with 8 bases between.

V gene TRBV7-2 combines with J gene TRBJ1-5; no firm D call. CDR1 and CDR2 (germline): SGHTA, FQGNSA. This CDR3 is 15 amino acids long. Trimming took off 3 bases at V and 1 base at J, with 10 bases between the two ends. CDR3 in DNA: TGTGCCAGCAGCTTCGGGTTGGAGAGCAATCAGCCCCAGCATTTT. Amino acid sequence: CASSFGLESNQPQHF.

The V and J genes are TRBV5-6 and TRBJ2-5; 9 bases are a match to TRBD2. With 5 bases clipped from V and 4 bases from J, the junction kept 9 bases outside the gene matches. Germline CDR1 and CDR2: SGHDT and YYEEEE. The length of the CDR3 is 15 residues. For the CDR3, the DNA is TGTGCCAGCAGATTCGGACTAGCGAGAGGAGAGACCCAGTACTTC. This codes for CASRFGLARGETQYF.

J is TRBJ2-7 and V is TRBV5-6; TRBD2 matches at 9 bases. The V gene end was trimmed by 5 bases and the J gene end by 4 bases; junction bases not matched to a gene: 10. The CDR3 consists of 15 residues. Germline-derived CDR1 and CDR2 are SGHDT and YYEEEE. The CDR3 sequence is CASSDSGRVPYEQYF. For the CDR3, the DNA is TGTGCCAGCAGTGATAGCGGGAGAGTCCCTTACGAGCAGTACTTC. The full variable domain, with the rest looked up from reference TRBV5-6 and TRBJ2-7, is DAGVTQSPTHLIKTRGQQVTLRCSPKSGHDTVSWYQQALGQGPQFIFQYYEEEERQRGNFPDRFSGHQFPNYSSELNVNALLLGDSALYLCASSDSGRVPYEQYFGPGTRLTVT.

The chain combines TRBV6-1 with TRBJ2-7, with 7 bases matching TRBD1. This CDR3 is built from 12 residues. V was clipped by 2 bases and J by 7 bases; unmatched bases: 2. Germline CDR1 is MNHNS and CDR2 is SASEGT. CDR3 sequence: CASSETGVEQYF. The CDR3 DNA is TGTGCCAGCAGTGAAACAGGGGTGGAGCAGTACTTC.

The V gene is TRBV5-6, the J gene TRBJ2-7; TRBD1 matches at 9 bases. This CDR3 is built from 16 residues. V was clipped by 0 bases and J by 4 bases; unmatched bases: 8. The germline V gene has CDR1 SGHDT and CDR2 YYEEEE. In nucleotides, the CDR3 is TGTGCCAGCAGCTTGGTCCCGGGACAGGGAAAATACGAGCAGTACTTC. It yields the protein CASSLVPGQGKYEQYF.

J is TRBJ2-7 and V is TRBV29-1, with 8 bases that match TRBD2. The CDR3 covers 12 residues. The junction had 4 bases not matched to a gene; V was cut back by 5 bases and J by 4 bases. Germline V gene lookup returns CDR1 SQVTM and CDR2 ANQGSEA. This CDR3 reads CSVRVAGYEQYF. CDR3 sequence (DNA): TGCAGCGTTCGTGTAGCGGGGTACGAGCAGTACTTC.

The V gene is TRBV5-1, the J gene TRBJ2-5; 7 bases are shared with TRBD1. V lost 4 bases, J lost 5 bases, and 8 bases stayed unmatched. CDR1 SGHRS and CDR2 YFSETQ come from the germline V gene. The CDR3 is made up of 14 amino acids. The CDR3 DNA reads TGCGCCAGCAGCCCCCGACAGGGTCTGGAGACCCAGTACTTC. Protein product: CASSPRQGLETQYF.

The chain has TRBV27 and TRBJ1-1; D not certain. V was trimmed by 3 bases and J by 1 base, leaving 9 bases between them. Germline V gene data show CDR1 as MNHEY and CDR2 as SMNVEV (reference sequence). The CDR3 spans 14 residues. CDR3 bases: TGTGCCAGCAGTTTTTTAGCCGGGAACACTGAAGCTTTCTTT. This codes for CASSFLAGNTEAFF.

The rearrangement links TRBV7-9 to TRBJ1-1; D gene uncertain. The germline V gene has CDR1 SEHNR and CDR2 FQNEAQ (reference sequence). V dropped 2 bases and J dropped 10 bases, with 14 bases sitting between them. This CDR3 comprises 13 residues. CDR3 loop: CASSLTGSAAAFF. The CDR3 DNA reads TGTGCCAGCAGCTTAACCGGGTCAGCCGCAGCTTTCTTT.

The chain uses TRBV2 and TRBJ1-2; the match to TRBD1 covers 10 bases. The germline V gene encodes CDR1 SNHLY and CDR2 FYNNEI. The CDR3 is 13 residues long. V lost 8 bases, J lost 2 bases, and 2 bases stayed unmatched. The CDR3 DNA reads TGTGCCAGCCGACAGGGGGCGAACTATGGCTACACCTTC. Translating gives CASRQGANYGYTF.

The genes are TRBV6-5 and TRBJ2-2, with TRBD1 identical over 10 bases. V shed 4 bases, J shed 6 bases, and the junction held 5 bases outside the gene matches. The CDR3 is 15 amino acids. CDR1 is MNHEY and CDR2 is SVGAGI in the germline V gene. The CDR3 loop reads CASSWDRGSAGELFF. DNA for the CDR3: TGTGCCAGCAGTTGGGACAGGGGAAGCGCCGGGGAGCTGTTTTTT.

The chain joins TRBV12-1 to TRBJ2-7; the table's D call, TRBD1, has no DNA check behind it. TRBV12-1 is designated a pseudogene. There are 19 residues in the CDR3. The CDR3 sequence is CASSSQLTPPDRNSYEQYF. As DNA, the CDR3 is TGTGCCAGCAGCTCACAACTGACACCCCCGGACAGGAATTCCTACGAGCAGTACTTC.

The chain links TRBV7-8 to TRBJ2-5; possible D gene TRBD1, 5 bases. From germline, CDR1 is SGHVS and CDR2 FQNEAQ. Trimming shortened V by 2 bases and J by 2 bases, and 21 bases separated the two germline ends. The CDR3 extends over 18 amino acids. DNA of the CDR3: TGTGCCAGCAGCTTATGGCTCTTGGGGCAGGCCACTCAAGAGACCCAGTACTTC. Residues: CASSLWLLGQATQETQYF.

V gene TRBV25-1 combines with J gene TRBJ2-5; 8 bases fit TRBD1. CDR3 length equals 14 residues. Trimming removed 6 bases from V and 4 bases from J; junction bases left unmatched: 7. Germline V gene data show CDR1 as MGHDK and CDR2 as SYGVNS. The CDR3 coding sequence is TGTGCCAGCAGCGTCAGGGGGCTTCCAGAGACCCAGTACTTC. It is translated as CASSVRGLPETQYF.

The chain uses TRBV19 and TRBJ2-2; D may be TRBD2 (5 bases). Looked up from germline, CDR1 is LNHDA and CDR2 is SQIVND (reference sequence). The V gene lost 5 bases and the J gene lost 0 bases, with 10 bases spanning the gap. The CDR3 has 15 residues. CDR3 nucleotides: TGTGCCAGTAGTTCACGAGGGTCGAACACCGGGGAGCTGTTTTTT. Its translation: CASSSRGSNTGELFF.

The V gene is TRBV7-2, the J gene TRBJ2-5; TRBD2 aligns across 9 bases. The CDR3 runs 16 residues. V was pared by 1 base and J by 5 bases, with 8 bases of the junction left unmatched. CDR1 is SGHTA and CDR2 is FQGNSA in the germline V gene. CDR3 DNA: TGTGCCAGCAGCTTAGGGGCGGGGGGGCCGTGGGAGACCCAGTACTTC. As protein: CASSLGAGGPWETQYF.

The DNA for the CDR3 is TGCGCCAGCAGCTCCGGACAGGGGAGGTTGAATGAGCAGTTCTTC. Protein product: CASSSGQGRLNEQFF. The chain uses TRBV5-1 and TRBJ2-1; the match to TRBD1 covers 9 bases. There are 15 residues in the CDR3. Germline values: CDR1 SGHRS, CDR2 YFSETQ. The V and J ends lost 3 bases and 7 bases, in that order; junction bases with no gene match: 8.